A selection of T cell receptor beta chains follows, all from one sample in a study of molecular identifiers for immune sequencing clone quantification. MiXCR, applied by TCRdb to the PCR reads, yields one record per CDR3 protein. The sample has about 510,000 distinct CDR3 sequences, roughly 23% seen once. The source material was naive CD8+ T cells from blood, with Jurkat cell RNA spiked in. Receptors were obtained from a human donor in good health. Some libraries in this study had Jurkat cell RNA spiked in. Both conserved end residues are part of each CDR3. D genes are given only for firm matches. Size is stated for part of the rows, as once, few or many counts, or as a class when the clone is expanded.

CDR3aa: CASSFGNLGYTF; CDR3nt: TGTGCCAGCAGTTTCGGAAATCTTGGCTACACCTTC; v_gene: TRBV12-3/TRBV12-4; j_gene: TRBJ1-2; d_gene: NA; abundance: many
CDR3aa: CASTSGANVLTF; CDR3nt: TGTGCCAGTACCTCTGGGGCCAACGTCCTGACTTTC; v_gene: TRBV19; j_gene: TRBJ2-6; d_gene: NA; abundance: many
CDR3aa: CASSLAGTSGTDTQYF; CDR3nt: TGTGCCAGCAGCTTAGCCGGGACTAGCGGGACTGATACGCAGTATTTT; v_gene: TRBV7-2; j_gene: TRBJ2-3; d_gene: TRBD2; abundance: many
CDR3aa: CASSLVAREYSGYTF; CDR3nt: TGTGCCAGCAGCTTGGTTGCCAGGGAATATAGTGGCTACACCTTC; v_gene: TRBV5-4; j_gene: TRBJ1-2; d_gene: NA; abundance: NA
CDR3aa: CASSLAVARTDTQYF; CDR3nt: TGTGCCAGCAGCTTGGCGGTAGCCCGCACAGATACGCAGTATTTT; v_gene: TRBV5-5; j_gene: TRBJ2-3; d_gene: NA; abundance: many
CDR3aa: CASSQDRTVPREQYF; CDR3nt: TGCGCCAGCAGCCAAGATCGGACGGTCCCTAGAGAGCAGTACTTC; v_gene: TRBV4-1; j_gene: TRBJ2-7; d_gene: NA; abundance: few
CDR3aa: CASSQIGVGGTEQFF; CDR3nt: TGCGCCAGCAGCCAAATCGGAGTGGGGGGGACTGAGCAGTTCTTC; v_gene: TRBV4-3; j_gene: TRBJ2-1; d_gene: TRBD2; abundance: few
CDR3aa: CASSLPRLAGAADTQYF; CDR3nt: TGTGCCAGCAGCTTACCCCGACTAGCGGGAGCCGCAGATACGCAGTATTTT; v_gene: TRBV7-9; j_gene: TRBJ2-3; d_gene: TRBD2; abundance: few
CDR3aa: CASSFLDTDYGYTF; CDR3nt: TGTGCCAGCAGTTTCTTGGACACCGACTATGGCTACACCTTC; v_gene: TRBV6-2/TRBV6-3; j_gene: TRBJ1-2; d_gene: NA; abundance: few
CDR3aa: CASSNRDREMADTQYF; CDR3nt: TGTGCCAGCAGCAACCGGGACAGGGAAATGGCAGATACGCAGTATTTT; v_gene: TRBV21-1; j_gene: TRBJ2-3; d_gene: NA; abundance: few
CDR3aa: CASSEQQLPEQFF; CDR3nt: TGTGCCAGCAGTGAACAACAGCTCCCGGAGCAGTTCTTC; v_gene: TRBV2; j_gene: TRBJ2-1; d_gene: NA; abundance: many
CDR3aa: CASSSNSGTTGSQYF; CDR3nt: TGTGCCAGTAGTTCAAATAGTGGTACGACCGGGTCCCAGTACTTC; v_gene: TRBV19; j_gene: TRBJ2-5; d_gene: NA; abundance: many
CDR3aa: CASSQAVAGGPPPGANVLTF; CDR3nt: TGCGCCAGCAGCCAAGCGGTTGCGGGAGGGCCTCCCCCTGGGGCCAACGTCCTGACTTTC; v_gene: TRBV4-3; j_gene: TRBJ2-6; d_gene: TRBD2; abundance: few
CDR3aa: CASSYGLRDQPQHF; CDR3nt: TGTGCCAGCAGTTACGGTTTGAGAGATCAGCCCCAGCATTTT; v_gene: TRBV6-2/TRBV6-3; j_gene: TRBJ1-5; d_gene: NA; abundance: few
CDR3aa: CASSTGGHFYEQYF; CDR3nt: TGTGCCAGCAGCACAGGGGGTCACTTCTACGAGCAGTACTTC; v_gene: TRBV28; j_gene: TRBJ2-7; d_gene: TRBD1; abundance: many
CDR3aa: CSAPLSGGFSYEQYF; CDR3nt: TGCAGTGCACCATTAAGCGGGGGCTTTTCCTACGAGCAGTACTTC; v_gene: TRBV20-1; j_gene: TRBJ2-7; d_gene: TRBD2; abundance: many
CDR3aa: CASSYREVGELFF; CDR3nt: TGTGCCAGTAGTTACAGGGAGGTCGGGGAGCTGTTTTTT; v_gene: TRBV19; j_gene: TRBJ2-2; d_gene: NA; abundance: few
CDR3aa: CASSPGLAGVKTQYF; CDR3nt: TGCGCCAGCAGCCCGGGACTAGCGGGAGTGAAGACCCAGTACTTC; v_gene: TRBV5-1; j_gene: TRBJ2-5; d_gene: TRBD2; abundance: many
CDR3aa: CASSTNRGGFVEQYF; CDR3nt: TGTGCCAGCAGTACAAATCGGGGGGGGTTTGTCGAGCAGTACTTC; v_gene: TRBV12-3/TRBV12-4; j_gene: TRBJ2-7; d_gene: TRBD2; abundance: NA
CDR3aa: CASSEWRGNQPQHF; CDR3nt: TGTGCCAGCAGTGAGTGGCGGGGCAATCAGCCCCAGCATTTT; v_gene: TRBV6-1; j_gene: TRBJ1-5; d_gene: NA; abundance: NA
CDR3aa: CASRPGPHGLNQPQHF; CDR3nt: TGTGCCAGCAGACCGGGACCCCATGGACTCAATCAGCCCCAGCATTTT; v_gene: TRBV2; j_gene: TRBJ1-5; d_gene: NA; abundance: few
CDR3aa: CASSPHTGGLDGYTF; CDR3nt: TGCGCCAGCAGCCCCCATACAGGGGGTCTGGATGGCTACACCTTC; v_gene: TRBV4-1; j_gene: TRBJ1-2; d_gene: TRBD1; abundance: NA
CDR3aa: CASSQGAGASSYNEQFF; CDR3nt: TGCGCCAGCAGCCAAGGCGCAGGGGCGAGCTCCTACAATGAGCAGTTCTTC; v_gene: TRBV4-3; j_gene: TRBJ2-1; d_gene: NA; abundance: NA
CDR3aa: CASRDPGYEQYF; CDR3nt: TGTGCCAGCAGAGACCCAGGCTACGAGCAGTACTTC; v_gene: TRBV7-6; j_gene: TRBJ2-7; d_gene: NA; abundance: many
CDR3aa: CASSEGARSSGIYSYEQYF; CDR3nt: TGTGCCAGCAGCGAGGGGGCGCGGTCTAGCGGGATATACTCCTACGAGCAGTACTTC; v_gene: TRBV5-6; j_gene: TRBJ2-7; d_gene: TRBD2; abundance: many
CDR3aa: CSARERLLAGSGGEQFF; CDR3nt: TGCAGTGCTAGAGAGCGCCTTCTAGCGGGAAGTGGAGGCGAGCAGTTCTTC; v_gene: TRBV20-1; j_gene: TRBJ2-1; d_gene: TRBD2; abundance: few
CDR3aa: CASRTYTEAFF; CDR3nt: TGTGCCAGCAGAACGTATACTGAAGCTTTCTTT; v_gene: TRBV7-9; j_gene: TRBJ1-1; d_gene: NA; abundance: many
CDR3aa: CSASGSPDTQYF; CDR3nt: TGCAGTGCTAGCGGGAGCCCCGATACGCAGTATTTT; v_gene: TRBV20-1; j_gene: TRBJ2-3; d_gene: NA; abundance: many
CDR3aa: CASSAGGTSGVEETQYF; CDR3nt: TGTGCCAGCAGCGCCGGAGGGACTAGCGGAGTAGAAGAGACCCAGTACTTC; v_gene: TRBV9; j_gene: TRBJ2-5; d_gene: TRBD2; abundance: many